This TCR beta chain was observed in a study of cytomegalovirus exposure and HLA in healthy donors. TCRdb keeps only in-frame clones here, not all; method: immunoSEQ multiplex PCR. The table lists about 200,000 clones, more than 65% of them singletons. General study results and limits: Most TCR sequences were rare, but some public TCRs occurred in many donors. Reported performance of the classifier showed diagnosis of cytomegalovirus status with high specificity and sensitivity. In vitro data verified three CMV-associated chains as specific for CMV antigens.

The V gene end was trimmed by 2 bases and the J gene end by 10 bases; junction bases not matched to a gene: 4. Germline-derived CDR1 and CDR2 are SGHNT and YENEEA. The CDR3 extends over 13 amino acids. A note on this clone: The target antigen is unknown.

The TCR was taken from a woman in her 30s in good health and CMV-seropositive. The J gene is TRBJ2-1, the V gene TRBV11-3, with 8 bases lining up with TRBD2. Input material: PBMCs. Here the CDR3 reads CASSLRTSGEQFF. Here the CDR3 DNA reads TGTGCCAGCAGCTTACGTACTAGCGGCGAGCAGTTCTTC.